Listed below are T cell receptor beta chains from one sample, sequenced in a study of OX40 agonist ivuxolimab in advanced cancers. The protocol was immunoSEQ multiplex PCR, while the TCRdb copy is restricted to in-frame clones and leaves out a portion. The table has 65,000 to 90,000 clones, 90% seen once. The source material was CD4+ or CD8+ T cells sorted from blood, sampled in a trial of the OX40 agonist ivuxolimab. The receptor set was obtained from an adult with an advanced solid tumor such as melanoma, head and neck, liver or kidney cancer. The conserved cysteine and the conserved F or W are not part of the CDR3 here.

j_gene	v_gene	CDR3aa
TRBJ1-1	TRBV2	ASARQGRDTEAF
TRBJ2-1	TRBV9	ASSLRVSALGEQF
TRBJ1-2	TRBV6-5	ASSPSQGGYT
TRBJ1-3	TRBV28	ASTLLGVGNTIY
TRBJ1-1	TRBV5-1	ASSREGNTEAF
TRBJ2-1	TRBV7-3	ASSQDLSVSEQF
TRBJ2-7	TRBV7-2	ASSLDPAYEQY
TRBJ1-1	TRBV20-1	SASPGQGAF
TRBJ2-1	TRBV7-3	ASSKTRDPSSYNEQF
TRBJ1-5	TRBV2	ASSDSLRGGEYSNQPQH
TRBJ2-5	TRBV5-5	ASASGQGAGETQY
TRBJ2-2	TRBV28	ASSPPRGFGELF
TRBJ2-3	TRBV28	ASSLSGTGLYTQY
TRBJ1-1	TRBV11-3	ASSFGTNTEAF
TRBJ1-6	TRBV30	AWSNGPTYNSPLH
TRBJ1-1	TRBV6-1	AGRQLTNTEAF
TRBJ1-1	TRBV28	ASSPDSRIKKNTEAF
TRBJ2-5	TRBV19	ASSRLDRSLETQY
TRBJ1-5	TRBV28	ASRAGLGNQPQH
TRBJ2-3	TRBV5-5	ASSLRGASTDAQY
TRBJ2-3	TRBV29-1	SVGPGQGWTSLQY
TRBJ1-1	TRBV7-2	ASSARDREVVF
TRBJ1-2	TRBV18	ASSPSAGNYGYT
TRBJ1-1	TRBV6-6	ASSFPTSMNTEAF
TRBJ2-2	TRBV6-4	ASSEGPNTGELF
TRBJ2-3	TRBV29-1	SVASGSTDTQY
TRBJ1-5	TRBV6-5	ASRGTGAFNQPQH
TRBJ2-2	TRBV7-3	ASSFNVVGGELF
TRBJ1-5	TRBV27	ASSLSFGGTQPQH
TRBJ1-4	TRBV6-5	ASKRGEGEKLF
TRBJ2-7	TRBV10-3	AIRTSGTNEQY
TRBJ2-1	TRBV11-2	ASSLEGRDSQF
TRBJ1-5	TRBV19	ASSPKGRSNQPQH
TRBJ2-7	TRBV28	ASSHPNEQY
TRBJ1-2	TRBV7-2	ASSLEFNYGYT
TRBJ2-4	TRBV19	ASTPPGTRGNIQY
TRBJ1-5	TRBV9	ASSRSYNQPQH
TRBJ2-1	TRBV6-1	AARGLAGYNEQF
TRBJ2-3	TRBV28	ASSSSGRARDTQY
TRBJ1-3	TRBV5-1	ASSLVGGLSGNTIY
TRBJ2-1	TRBV5-1	ASSLDAVAGGDEQF
TRBJ1-1	TRBV18	ASSPGRGVENTEAF
TRBJ1-2	TRBV7-3	ASSQRDGYGYT